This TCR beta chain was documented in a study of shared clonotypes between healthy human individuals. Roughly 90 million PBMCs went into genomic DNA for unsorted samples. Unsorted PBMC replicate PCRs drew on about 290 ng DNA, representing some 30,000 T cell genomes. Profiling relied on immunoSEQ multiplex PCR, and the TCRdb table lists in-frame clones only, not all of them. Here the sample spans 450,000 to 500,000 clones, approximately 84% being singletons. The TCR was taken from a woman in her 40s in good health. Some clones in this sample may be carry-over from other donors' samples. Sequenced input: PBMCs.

CDR3 region: CASSLQELYEQYF. DNA for the CDR3: TGTGCCAGCAGTCTTCAGGAACTCTACGAGCAGTACTTC. This sequence joins TRBV7-2 and TRBJ2-7; unclear D gene. V was cut by 6 bases and J by 3 bases, with 12 bases left in between. Germline-derived CDR1 and CDR2 are SGHTA and FQGNSA. The CDR3 spans 13 residues.